This T cell receptor (beta chain) emerged from a study of shared clonotypes between healthy human individuals. Study observations and caveats: The sole specimen, blood, was sampled, and tissue repertoires likely differ. In several donors, 4.5% to 5.5% of naive CD4 clonotypes appeared in common.

With regard to this clone: The antigen is unknown. With a much larger clone just one base away, this may be a read error.

Using immunoSEQ multiplex PCR, the repertoire was profiled, and TCRdb retains in-frame clones only, with some absent. The sample consists of about 110,000 clones, approximately 70% of them appearing once. This CDR3 region has 16 residues. Germline lookup yields CDR1 LGHNA and CDR2 YNFKEQ. The sequence derives from a woman aged 30 to 39 in good health. V usage is TRBV4-2 and J usage is TRBJ2-5; TRBD2 agrees at 10 bases. The sequenced sample consisted of memory CD8+ T cells sorted from blood. Subset indicated: CD45RO+ cells pooled with CCR7-negative TemRA cells. The CDR3 loop is CVSSQYTSGAQETQYF. CDR3 coding DNA: TGTGTCAGCAGCCAGTACACTAGCGGGGCTCAAGAGACCCAGTACTTC.